The entry that follows covers one TCR beta chain sequence. Sequencing used immunoSEQ multiplex PCR; TCRdb keeps in-frame clones, though not all of them. The sample gives around 10,000 clones, under 95% of which show up once; 1.5% is in the top ten. The source of the sample is a study of T cells in tumors and immune-related adverse events. Trimming took off 2 bases at V and 2 bases at J, with 8 bases between the two ends. This CDR3 is built from 15 residues. Germline CDR1 SGHNT, CDR2 YYREEE (reference sequence). This receptor was obtained from a female donor with metastatic renal cell carcinoma. The source was lymph node tissue, collected from a patient treated with anti-PD-1 therapy. The chain employs TRBV5-4 and TRBJ2-6, with D tentatively TRBD1 (6 bases). Written as DNA, the CDR3 is TGTGCCAGCAGCTTACAGGGTCCTGGGGCCAACGTCCTGACTTTC. Residues: CASSLQGPGANVLTF.